The sequence of this T cell receptor beta chain was determined in a study of CD8 T cells in ankylosing spondylitis (dated by TCRdb to 2017 to 2019). At the level of the whole study: T cell receptor beta repertoires were profiled in healthy donors and ankylosing spondylitis patients so that disease-linked TCR variants could be found. The whole study cohort included over a hundred healthy donors and under 30 ankylosing spondylitis patients. Samples of peripheral blood were taken, and for ankylosing spondylitis patients, synovial fluid was collected as well.

As regards this clonotype: Which antigen it targets is not known. The sample holds no much larger clone one base away, and base qualities are not on file.

General conclusions and limits of the study: The disease-linked clones were reported to be significantly enriched in matched synovial fluid samples from ankylosing spondylitis patients. In peripheral blood, the disease-linked clones were found at relatively low frequencies and had a CD8+ phenotype. Blood from ankylosing spondylitis patients appeared to be characterized by a TCR beta motif composed of eight highly homologous amino acid variants. Some of the motif variants had been reported before in the synovial fluid and blood of reactive arthritis patients, a finding that suggests common disease-initiation mechanisms.

For each ankylosing spondylitis patient, the synovial fluid sample was matched to a blood sample from that same patient. TCRdb records Illumina HiSeq 2500 as the sequencer. Quantitative 5'-RACE with molecular barcodes was used to prepare TCR beta libraries. The original pipeline was this. Disease-linked TCR variants were identified with a new computational method built on a probabilistic model of VDJ rearrangement. Starting from the raw public reads, TCRdb applied fastp trimming at Q25, assembled clones with MiXCR and retained in-frame beta chains. Each CDR3 protein gets just one entry, which takes the most common genes and DNA from the rows behind it. The V and J calls follow TCRdb's processing rather than the paper's. Within this sample are fewer than 180,000 distinct CDR3 sequences, with under 45% of them counted one time only. Around 15% of the sample comes from the top ten. The sample consisted of synovial fluid, either unsorted or a sorted T cell fraction (not recorded which). This TCR was sampled from a male donor with ankylosing spondylitis.

This receptor carries the CDR3 CASSQDSYNEQFF. The sequenced DNA is TGCGCCAGCAGCCAAGACAGCTACAATGAGCAGTTCTTC. Recombination joined TRBV4-3 with TRBJ2-1, with the D gene call left open. According to the germline V gene, CDR1 reads LGHNA and CDR2 reads YSLEER. CDR3 length: 13 amino acids, cysteine to phenylalanine. Just CDR3 DNA is preserved here, 39 bases in frame from base 1. The V and J ends are trimmed by 0 bases and 3 bases, leaving 3 bases between them.